The subject of this entry is one T cell receptor (beta chain). Its antigen is undetermined. These data come from a study of cytomegalovirus exposure and HLA in healthy donors. For the study at large: An earlier analysis found around 120 million unique TCR beta sequences from 150 million to 200 million T cells.

Researchers ran the PCR with 60 Vbeta and 13 Jbeta primers. Authors' analysis steps: Among the unique TCR beta chains that a later analysis counted, about 81 million in all, about 11 million were shared. Here immunoSEQ multiplex PCR was the method, and the copy in TCRdb shows in-frame clones only, minus some. V and J calls and clone size follow that table, whereas D and trimming were derived from the DNA. The repertoire holds some 110,000 clones, with about 70% as singletons. Study-level points and caveats: Excluded were some V segments that proved indistinguishable, including TRBV6-2 and TRBV6-3.

CDR1 is SGHNT and CDR2 is YYREEE in the germline V gene (reference sequence). The CDR3 consists of 16 residues. The junction had 7 bases not matched to a gene; V was cut back by 6 bases and J by 1 base. This chain joins TRBV5-4 and TRBJ2-3; 11 bases are shared with TRBD1. This TCR came from a boy aged 10-17 years in good health and CMV-seronegative. The sequenced sample consisted of PBMCs. The CDR3 sequence is CASKKDRGRRTDTQYF. CDR3 nucleotide sequence: TGTGCCAGCAAAAAGGACAGGGGGCGACGCACAGATACGCAGTATTTT.